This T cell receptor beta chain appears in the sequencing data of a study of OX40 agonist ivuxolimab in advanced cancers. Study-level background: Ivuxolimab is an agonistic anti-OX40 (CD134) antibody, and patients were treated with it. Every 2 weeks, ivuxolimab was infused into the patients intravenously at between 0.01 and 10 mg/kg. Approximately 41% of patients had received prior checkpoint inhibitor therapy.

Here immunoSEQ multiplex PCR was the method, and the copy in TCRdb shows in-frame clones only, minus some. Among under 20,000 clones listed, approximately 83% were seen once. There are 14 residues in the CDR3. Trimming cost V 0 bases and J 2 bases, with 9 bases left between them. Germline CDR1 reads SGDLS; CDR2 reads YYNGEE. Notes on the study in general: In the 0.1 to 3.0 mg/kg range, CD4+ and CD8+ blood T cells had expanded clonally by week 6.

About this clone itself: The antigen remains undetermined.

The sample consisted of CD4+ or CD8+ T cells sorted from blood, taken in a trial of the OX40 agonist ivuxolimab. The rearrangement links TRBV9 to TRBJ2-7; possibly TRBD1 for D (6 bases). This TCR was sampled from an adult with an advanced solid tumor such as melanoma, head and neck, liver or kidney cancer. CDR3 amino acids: CASSVATGPYEQYF. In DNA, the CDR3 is TGTGCCAGCAGCGTAGCTACAGGGCCCTACGAGCAGTACTTC.